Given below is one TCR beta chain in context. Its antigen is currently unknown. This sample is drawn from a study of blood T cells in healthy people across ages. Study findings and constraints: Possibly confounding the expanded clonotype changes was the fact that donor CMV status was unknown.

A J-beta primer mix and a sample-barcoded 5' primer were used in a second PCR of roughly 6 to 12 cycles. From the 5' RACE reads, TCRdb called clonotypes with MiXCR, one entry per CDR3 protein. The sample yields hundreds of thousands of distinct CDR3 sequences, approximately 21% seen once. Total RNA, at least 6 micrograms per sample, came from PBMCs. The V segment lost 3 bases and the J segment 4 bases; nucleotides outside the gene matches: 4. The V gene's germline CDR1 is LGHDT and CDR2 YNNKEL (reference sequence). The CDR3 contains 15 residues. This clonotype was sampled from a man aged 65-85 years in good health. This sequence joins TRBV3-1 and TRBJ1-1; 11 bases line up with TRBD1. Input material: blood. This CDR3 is CASSHPGTGGTEAFF. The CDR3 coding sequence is TGTGCCAGCAGCCACCCCGGGACAGGGGGCACTGAAGCTTTCTTT.